This TCR beta chain was documented in a study of T-cell reconstitution after alpha-beta-depleted transplantation in children. This clonotype was recorded many times. TCRbeta library preparation incorporated unique molecular identifiers. TCRdb reanalysed the PCR reads using MiXCR and keeps one entry per CDR3 protein. The sample consists of 350,000 to 400,000 distinct CDR3 sequences, roughly 15% of them appearing once. From germline, CDR1 is MNHEY and CDR2 SVGAGI. Trimming removed 8 bases from V and 9 bases from J, with 14 bases in between. This CDR3 spans 12 amino acids. This specimen was PBMCs, taken from the stem cell graft. The V and J genes are TRBV6-5 and TRBJ2-1; no reliable D call. The sequence came from a human donor who donated a stem cell graft to a child with Fanconi anemia. CDR3 region: CASEATPGEQFF. As DNA, the CDR3 is TGTGCCAGCGAGGCGACCCCGGGTGAGCAGTTCTTC.